Listed below are T cell receptor beta chains from one sample, sequenced in a study of Ad26.COV2.S vaccination and SARS-CoV-2 variants. Sequencing was performed with immunoSEQ multiplex PCR; in TCRdb, only in-frame clones are kept and a portion is missing. Of 350,000 to 450,000 clones detected, 83% appear once; the ten largest clones hold about 7.4%. Material: peripheral blood, obtained in a trial of Ad26.COV2.S vaccine versus placebo. These receptor sequences come from a person between 18 and 65 years old who received the Ad26.COV2.S COVID-19 vaccine or a placebo. Both conserved end residues are part of each CDR3. The D gene is left open where the match is weak. The listing skips clone size in some rows; elsewhere it reads once, few, many or a size class.

>TRBV10-1|TRBJ2-2|-|TRBD2
TGCGCCAGCAGTGAGGGTAGCGGGAAAAATACGAACACCGGGGAGCTGTTTTTT
CASSEGSGKNTNTGELFF
>TRBV7-9|TRBJ2-2|-|-
TGTGCCAGCAGCTTCTTAGCCGGGACATCCACCGGGGAGCTGTTTTTT
CASSFLAGTSTGELFF
>TRBV24-1|TRBJ2-1|-|TRBD2
TGTGCCACCAGTGATCCCCGGACTAGTACTAATGAGCAGTTCTTC
CATSDPRTSTNEQFF
>TRBV2|TRBJ2-4|-|TRBD1
TGTGCCAGCAGGGACAGGTCCTCCGCCAAAAACATTCAGTACTTC
CASRDRSSAKNIQYF
>TRBV5-1|TRBJ2-1|-|-
TGCGCCAGCAGCTTGGTTCAGCGGGACAATGAGCAGTTCTTC
CASSLVQRDNEQFF
>TRBV5-1|TRBJ1-2|few|-
TGCGCCAGCAGCCCCTGGACGGAGAATGGCTACACCTTC
CASSPWTENGYTF
>TRBV24-1|TRBJ2-2|few|TRBD2
TGTGCCACCAGTGATTCTAGCGGGGGGAACACCGGGGAGCTGTTTTTT
CATSDSSGGNTGELFF
>TRBV6-1|TRBJ2-4|-|TRBD2
TGTGCCAGCAGTGAATCAGGTAGCGGGAGGTCCCGGTGGATGATTGCCAAAAACATTCAGTACTTC
CASSESGSGRSRWMIAKNIQYF
>TRBV24-1|TRBJ2-1|-|TRBD2
TGTGCCACCAGTGATGGACTAGCGGGAGATGAGCAGTTCTTC
CATSDGLAGDEQFF
>TRBV18|TRBJ2-3|-|-
TGTGCCAGCTCACCTAATACCGGGCCTAGCAAAGATACGCAGTATTTT
CASSPNTGPSKDTQYF
>TRBV7-9|TRBJ2-1|-|TRBD2
TGTGCCAGCAGCTTCAATCCTCTAGCGGGAGGCCCTTCCTACAATGAGCAGTTCTTC
CASSFNPLAGGPSYNEQFF
>TRBV2|TRBJ1-1|-|-
TGTGCCAGCAGGGAACTGAACACTGAAGCTTTCTTT
CASRELNTEAFF
>TRBV19|TRBJ1-5|-|-
TGTGCCAGTAGCCTCCTGGAGGTAAGCAATCAGCCCCAGCATTTT
CASSLLEVSNQPQHF
>TRBV5-5|TRBJ2-2|few|TRBD2
TGTGCCAGCAGCTTCACTAGCGGGAGTTGGGGGACCGGGGAGCTGTTTTTT
CASSFTSGSWGTGELFF
>TRBV5-8|TRBJ1-1|once|-
TGTGCCAGCAGCCCGTGGGGAGGGTCTAACACTGAAGCTTTCTTT
CASSPWGGSNTEAFF
>TRBV28|TRBJ2-6|-|-
TGTGCCACCTCTTTGGGGTCCGGGGCCAACGTCCTGACTTTC
CATSLGSGANVLTF
>TRBV6-5|TRBJ2-1|-|-
TGTGCCAGCAGTTACGGAAGCGGTAATGAGCAGTTCTTC
CASSYGSGNEQFF
>TRBV27|TRBJ2-5|-|-
TGTGCCAGCAGTTTGGACAGACAAGAGACCCAGTACTTC
CASSLDRQETQYF
>TRBV18|TRBJ2-7|-|TRBD2
TGTGCCAGCTCACCGGACGGGGGGGCGTACGAGCAGTACTTC
CASSPDGGAYEQYF
>TRBV28|TRBJ2-7|once|-
TGTGCCAGCAGTTATCTACCAGGATCCTACGAGCAGTACTTC
CASSYLPGSYEQYF
>TRBV7-9|TRBJ2-2|many|-
TGTGCCAGCAGCTTCTCCACCGGGGAGCTGTTTTTT
CASSFSTGELFF
>TRBV30|TRBJ2-2|once|TRBD2
TGTGCCTGGGCTCTAGCGGGGGGAAACACCGGGGAGCTGTTTTTT
CAWALAGGNTGELFF
>TRBV18|TRBJ1-5|few|TRBD1
TGTGCCAGCTCACCAACCGGACAGGGGAGCAATCAGCCCCAGCATTTT
CASSPTGQGSNQPQHF
>TRBV5-1|TRBJ2-2|-|-
TGCGCCAGCAGCTTCGTTCGAGATACCGGGGAGCTGTTTTTT
CASSFVRDTGELFF
>TRBV5-1|TRBJ1-2|-|TRBD1
TGCGCCAGCAGCTTGCGCGACAGGGGCCGAGGGAAGGATGGCTACACCTTC
CASSLRDRGRGKDGYTF
>TRBV5-1|TRBJ2-3|-|TRBD2
TGCGCCAGCAGCCTCCTGGGGAGCGGGAGTACAGATACGCAGTATTTT
CASSLLGSGSTDTQYF
>TRBV2|TRBJ2-2|-|-
TGTGCCAGCGGAGGACAGTCTTCTGACACCGGGGAGCTGTTTTTT
CASGGQSSDTGELFF
>TRBV7-6|TRBJ2-7|few|TRBD2
TGTGCCAGCAGCGTCGGAGGGCTAGCGGGGAGCTACGAGCAGTACTTC
CASSVGGLAGSYEQYF
>TRBV7-2|TRBJ2-7|-|-
TGTGCCAGCAGCTACATGAGCTCCTACGAGCAGTACTTC
CASSYMSSYEQYF
>TRBV25-1|TRBJ2-4|-|TRBD1
TGTGCCAGCAGTGGGACAGGGGTCCTCAAAAACATTCAGTACTTC
CASSGTGVLKNIQYF
>TRBV4-1|TRBJ1-1|-|-
TGCGCCAGCAGCCAAGTCAGGGAGACTGAAGCTTTCTTT
CASSQVRETEAFF
>TRBV2|TRBJ2-7|-|TRBD2
TGTGCCAGCTCATTAGAGCGGGGACGAAGCGAGCAGTACTTC
CASSLERGRSEQYF
>TRBV20-1|TRBJ2-3|-|-
TGCAGTGCTGGGAAGCGGGATACGCAGTATTTT
CSAGKRDTQYF
>TRBV19|TRBJ2-1|-|-
TGTGCCAGTAGTCCTAGCCGAAGCTCCTACAATGAGCAGTTCTTC
CASSPSRSSYNEQFF
>TRBV11-3|TRBJ2-1|-|-
TGTGCCAGCAGTTCCGGGACTCCGAACTTCCGCAATGAGCAGTTCTTC
CASSSGTPNFRNEQFF
>TRBV30|TRBJ1-2|-|-
TGTGCCTGGAGTGTAAAAGGGTCTGGCTACACCTTC
CAWSVKGSGYTF
>TRBV3-1/TRBV3-2|TRBJ1-2|-|-
TGTGCCAGCAGCCAAGACGGCAGGTTGCGAGGCTACACCTTC
CASSQDGRLRGYTF
>TRBV5-4|TRBJ2-3|-|-
TGTGCCAGCAGCCCCCCAGGCGGGGCGCGAGATACGCAGTATTTT
CASSPPGGARDTQYF
>TRBV7-2|TRBJ2-7|-|TRBD2
TGTGCCAGCAGCTTGGGAGCGGGGGGTCTTTACGAGCAGTACTTC
CASSLGAGGLYEQYF
>TRBV7-3|TRBJ2-1|-|-
TGTGCCAGCAGCTCCCTGGGGCGGGCCCTTGAGCAGTTCTTC
CASSSLGRALEQFF
>TRBV28|TRBJ2-3|-|-
TGTGCCAGCTGCCAAGGAGTTGTAGATACGCAGTATTTT
CASCQGVVDTQYF
>TRBV4-2|TRBJ1-1|-|-
TGTGCCAGCAGCCAAGATGGGGACTCCTGGGTAGCTTTCTTT
CASSQDGDSWVAFF
>TRBV6-2/TRBV6-3|TRBJ2-1|-|-
TGTGCCAGCAGTCACCGACTCCTCCACAATGAGCAGTTCTTC
CASSHRLLHNEQFF
>TRBV4-3|TRBJ1-5|-|-
TGCGCCAGCAGCCAAGAGAGGACAGATACGAGTCAGCCCCAGCATTTT
CASSQERTDTSQPQHF
>TRBV11-3|TRBJ2-1|-|-
TGTGCCAGCAGCTTTGGTAGCGGCTATGAGCAGTTCTTC
CASSFGSGYEQFF
>TRBV19|TRBJ2-1|-|-
TGTGCCAGTAGTAAAGAGGTTCAACGTGGTGAGCAGTTCTTC
CASSKEVQRGEQFF
>TRBV6-6|TRBJ1-1|-|-
TGTGCCAGCAGTTACTCGAGTCCAGGGACGACTTTCTTT
CASSYSSPGTTFF
>TRBV11-2|TRBJ2-7|few|TRBD2
TGTGCCAGCAGCTTAGATCGGACTGGGAGGGCCGCCCACGAGCAGTACTTC
CASSLDRTGRAAHEQYF
>TRBV4-3|TRBJ2-3|-|TRBD2
TGCGCCAGCAGCCAAGATGCAACTAGCGGGGGGGGCGATACGCAGTATTTT
CASSQDATSGGGDTQYF
>TRBV2|TRBJ1-6|-|TRBD1
TGTGCCAGCACCATGGGGACAGTTAATTCACCCCTCCACTTT
CASTMGTVNSPLHF
>TRBV18|TRBJ1-1|-|TRBD1
TGTGCCAGCTCACCTAGGACAGGGGAGAACACTGAAGCTTTCTTT
CASSPRTGENTEAFF
>TRBV11-2|TRBJ2-7|-|-
TGTGCCAGCAGCCCTAGGCAGGGCTACGAGCAGTACTTC
CASSPRQGYEQYF
>TRBV10-3|TRBJ2-4|once|TRBD2
TGTGCCATCAGTGAGGCCCGTCTAGCGGGGGGGGCGATAAACATTCAGTACTTC
CAISEARLAGGAINIQYF
>TRBV7-3|TRBJ2-2|-|-
TGTGCCAGCAGACGGCAGGGTGAATCAAACACCGGGGAGCTGTTTTTT
CASRRQGESNTGELFF